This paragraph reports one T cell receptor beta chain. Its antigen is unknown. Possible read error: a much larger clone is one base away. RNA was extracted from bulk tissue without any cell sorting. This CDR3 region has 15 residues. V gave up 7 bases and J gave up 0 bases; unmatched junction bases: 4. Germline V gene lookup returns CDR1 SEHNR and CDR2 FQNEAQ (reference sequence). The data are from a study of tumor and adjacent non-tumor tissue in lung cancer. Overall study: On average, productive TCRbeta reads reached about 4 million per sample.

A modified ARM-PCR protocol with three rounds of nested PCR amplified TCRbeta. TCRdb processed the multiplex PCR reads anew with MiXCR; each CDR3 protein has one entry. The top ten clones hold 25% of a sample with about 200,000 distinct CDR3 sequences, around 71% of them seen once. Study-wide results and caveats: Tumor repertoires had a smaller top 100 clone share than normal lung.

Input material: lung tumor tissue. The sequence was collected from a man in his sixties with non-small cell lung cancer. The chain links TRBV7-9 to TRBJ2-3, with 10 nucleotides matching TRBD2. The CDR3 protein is CASIFSGGSTDTQYF. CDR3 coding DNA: TGTGCCAGCATCTTTAGCGGGGGGAGCACAGATACGCAGTATTTT.